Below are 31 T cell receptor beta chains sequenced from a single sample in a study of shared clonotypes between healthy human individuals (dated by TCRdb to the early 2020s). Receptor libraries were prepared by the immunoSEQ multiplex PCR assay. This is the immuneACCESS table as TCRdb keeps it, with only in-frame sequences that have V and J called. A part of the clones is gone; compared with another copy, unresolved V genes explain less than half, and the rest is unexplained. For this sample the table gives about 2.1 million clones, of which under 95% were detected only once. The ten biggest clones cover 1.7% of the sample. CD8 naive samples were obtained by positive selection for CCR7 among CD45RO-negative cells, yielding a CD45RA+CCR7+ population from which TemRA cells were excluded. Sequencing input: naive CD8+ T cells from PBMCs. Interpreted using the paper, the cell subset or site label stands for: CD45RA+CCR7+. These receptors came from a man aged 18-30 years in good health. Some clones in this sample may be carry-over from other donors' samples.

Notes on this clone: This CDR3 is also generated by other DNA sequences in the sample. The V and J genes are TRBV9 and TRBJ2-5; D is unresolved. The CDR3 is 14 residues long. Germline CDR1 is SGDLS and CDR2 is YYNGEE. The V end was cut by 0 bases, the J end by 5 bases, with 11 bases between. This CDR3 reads CASSVAGGWETQYF. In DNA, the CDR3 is TGTGCCAGCAGCGTAGCTGGCGGTTGGGAGACCCAGTACTTC.

The DNA for the CDR3 is TGTGCCAGCAGTTCCGGGTGGCGGGCCTACTCTGGGGCCAACGTCCTGACTTTC. Residues: CASSSGWRAYSGANVLTF. This chain links TRBV27 with TRBJ2-6; a weak D match, TRBD2 (5 bases). Germline CDR1 is MNHEY and CDR2 is SMNVEV (reference sequence). The CDR3 is made up of 18 amino acids. V was shortened by 4 bases and J by 0 bases, with 16 bases between the two germline ends.

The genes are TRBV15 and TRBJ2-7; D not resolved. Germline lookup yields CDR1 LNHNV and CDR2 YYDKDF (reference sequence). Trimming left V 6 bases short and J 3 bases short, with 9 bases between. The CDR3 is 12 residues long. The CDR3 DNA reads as TGTGCCACCAGTATGGTGTACTACGAGCAGTACTTC. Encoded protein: CATSMVYYEQYF. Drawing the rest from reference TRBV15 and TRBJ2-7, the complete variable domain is DAMVIQNPRYQVTQFGKPVTLSCSQTLNHNVMYWYQQKSSQAPKLLFHYYDKDFNNEADTPDNFQSRRPNTSFCFLDIRSPGLGDTAMYLCATSMVYYEQYFGPGTRLTVT.

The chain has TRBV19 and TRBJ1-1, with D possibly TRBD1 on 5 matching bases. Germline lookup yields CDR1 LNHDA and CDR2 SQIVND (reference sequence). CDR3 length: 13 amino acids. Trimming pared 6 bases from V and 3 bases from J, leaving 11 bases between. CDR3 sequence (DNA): TGTGCCAGTAGGGATTGGGGGTACACTGAAGCTTTCTTT. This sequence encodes CASRDWGYTEAFF. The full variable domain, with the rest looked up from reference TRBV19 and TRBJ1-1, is DGGITQSPKYLFRKEGQNVTLSCEQNLNHDAMYWYRQDPGQGLRLIYYSQIVNDFQKGDIAEGYSVSREKKESFPLTVTSAQKNPTAFYLCASRDWGYTEAFFGQGTRLTVV.

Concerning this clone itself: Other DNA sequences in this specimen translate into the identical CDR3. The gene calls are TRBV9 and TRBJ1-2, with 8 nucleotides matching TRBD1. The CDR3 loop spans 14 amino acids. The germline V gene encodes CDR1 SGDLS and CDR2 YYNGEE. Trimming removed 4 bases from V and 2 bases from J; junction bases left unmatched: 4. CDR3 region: CASSLGQGNYGYTF. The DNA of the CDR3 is TGTGCCAGCAGCCTAGGACAGGGCAACTATGGCTACACCTTC.

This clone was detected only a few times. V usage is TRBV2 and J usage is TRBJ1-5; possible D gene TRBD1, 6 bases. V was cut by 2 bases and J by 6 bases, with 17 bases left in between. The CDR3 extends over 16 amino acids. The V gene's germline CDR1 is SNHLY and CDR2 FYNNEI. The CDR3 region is CASSERAGEGGQPQHF. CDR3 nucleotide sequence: TGTGCCAGCAGTGAACGAGCAGGGGAAGGAGGTCAGCCCCAGCATTTT.

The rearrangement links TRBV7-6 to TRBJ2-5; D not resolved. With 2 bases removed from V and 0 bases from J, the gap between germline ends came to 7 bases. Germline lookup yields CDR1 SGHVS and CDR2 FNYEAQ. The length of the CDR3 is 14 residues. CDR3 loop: CASSLFLYQETQYF. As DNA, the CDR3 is TGTGCCAGCAGCTTATTCTTGTACCAAGAGACCCAGTACTTC.

As DNA, the CDR3 is TGTGCCAGCAGTGAAAACAGGAGCCGATACGAGCAGTACTTC. Translated: CASSENRSRYEQYF. The J gene is TRBJ2-7, the V gene TRBV2; tentatively, D is TRBD1 (5 bases). Trimming took 2 bases from V and 4 from J, leaving 12 bases between them. Germline CDR1 SNHLY, CDR2 FYNNEI. There are 14 residues in the CDR3.

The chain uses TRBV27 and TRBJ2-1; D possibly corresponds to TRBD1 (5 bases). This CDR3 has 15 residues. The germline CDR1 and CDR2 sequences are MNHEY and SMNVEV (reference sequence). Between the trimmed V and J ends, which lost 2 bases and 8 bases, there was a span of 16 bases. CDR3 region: CASSLIPQGVDEQFF. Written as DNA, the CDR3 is TGTGCCAGCAGTTTAATCCCTCAGGGTGTTGATGAGCAGTTCTTC.

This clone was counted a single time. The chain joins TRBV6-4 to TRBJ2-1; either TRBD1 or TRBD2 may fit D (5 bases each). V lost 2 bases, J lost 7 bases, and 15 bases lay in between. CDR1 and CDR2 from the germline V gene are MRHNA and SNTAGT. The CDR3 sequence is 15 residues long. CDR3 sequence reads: CASSDRYGWGNEQFF. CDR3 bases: TGTGCCAGCAGTGACCGGTATGGGTGGGGGAATGAGCAGTTCTTC.

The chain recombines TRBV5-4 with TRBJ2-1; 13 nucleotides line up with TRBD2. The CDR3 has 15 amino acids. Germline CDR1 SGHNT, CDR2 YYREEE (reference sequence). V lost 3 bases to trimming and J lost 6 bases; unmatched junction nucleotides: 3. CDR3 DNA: TGTGCCAGCAGCTGGGGACTAGCGGGAATCAATGAGCAGTTCTTC. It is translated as CASSWGLAGINEQFF.

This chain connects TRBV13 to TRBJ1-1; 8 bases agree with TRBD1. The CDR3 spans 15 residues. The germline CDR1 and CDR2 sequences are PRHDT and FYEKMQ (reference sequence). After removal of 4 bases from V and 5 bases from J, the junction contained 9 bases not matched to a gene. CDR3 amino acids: CASSWSGQGNTEAFF. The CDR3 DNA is TGTGCCAGCAGCTGGAGCGGACAGGGTAATACTGAAGCTTTCTTT.

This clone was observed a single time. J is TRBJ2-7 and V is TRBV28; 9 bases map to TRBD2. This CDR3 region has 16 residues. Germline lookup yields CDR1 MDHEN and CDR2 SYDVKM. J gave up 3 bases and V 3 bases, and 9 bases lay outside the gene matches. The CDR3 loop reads CASSLLGGRAYYEQYF. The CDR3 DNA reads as TGTGCCAGCAGTTTGCTGGGCGGGAGGGCCTACTACGAGCAGTACTTC. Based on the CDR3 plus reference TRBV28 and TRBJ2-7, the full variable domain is DVKVTQSSRYLVKRTGEKVFLECVQDMDHENMFWYRQDPGLGLRLIYFSYDVKMKEKGDIPEGYSVSREKKERFSLILESASTNQTSMYLCASSLLGGRAYYEQYFGPGTRLTVT.

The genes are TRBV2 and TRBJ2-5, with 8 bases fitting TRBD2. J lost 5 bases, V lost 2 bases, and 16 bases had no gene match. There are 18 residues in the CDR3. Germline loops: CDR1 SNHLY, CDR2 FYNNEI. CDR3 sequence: CASSERYTPSGSGETQYF. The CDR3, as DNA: TGTGCCAGCAGTGAACGATATACTCCGAGCGGGAGCGGGGAGACCCAGTACTTC.

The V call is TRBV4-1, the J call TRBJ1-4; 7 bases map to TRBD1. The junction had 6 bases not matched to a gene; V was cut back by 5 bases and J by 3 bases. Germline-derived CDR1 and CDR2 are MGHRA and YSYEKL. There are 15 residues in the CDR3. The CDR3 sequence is CASSDRQGANEKLFF. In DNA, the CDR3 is TGCGCCAGCAGCGATCGACAGGGAGCTAATGAAAAACTGTTTTTT.

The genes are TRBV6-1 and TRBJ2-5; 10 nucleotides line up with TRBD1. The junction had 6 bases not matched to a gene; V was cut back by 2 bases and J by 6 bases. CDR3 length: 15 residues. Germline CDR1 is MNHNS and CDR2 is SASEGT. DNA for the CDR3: TGTGCCAGCAGTGAATTACAGACAGGGGGCCAGACCCAGTACTTC. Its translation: CASSELQTGGQTQYF.

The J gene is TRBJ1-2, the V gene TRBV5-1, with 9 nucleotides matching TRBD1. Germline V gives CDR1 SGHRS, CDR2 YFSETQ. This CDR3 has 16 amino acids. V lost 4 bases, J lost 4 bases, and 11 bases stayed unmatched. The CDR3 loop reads CASSIQSGTGFYGYTF. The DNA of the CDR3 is TGCGCCAGCAGCATCCAGTCCGGGACAGGGTTCTATGGCTACACCTTC.

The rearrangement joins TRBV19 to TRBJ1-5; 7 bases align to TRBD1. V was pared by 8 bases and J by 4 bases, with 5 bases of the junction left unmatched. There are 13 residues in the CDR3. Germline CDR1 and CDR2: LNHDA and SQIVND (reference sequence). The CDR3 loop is CASAVTGNQPQHF. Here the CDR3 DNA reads TGTGCCAGTGCCGTGACAGGGAATCAGCCCCAGCATTTT.

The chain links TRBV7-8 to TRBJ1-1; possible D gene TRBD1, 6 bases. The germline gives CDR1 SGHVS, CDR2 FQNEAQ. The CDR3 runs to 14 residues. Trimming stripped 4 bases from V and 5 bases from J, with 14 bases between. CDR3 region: CASSSYRVRTEAFF. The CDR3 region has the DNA TGTGCCAGCAGCTCATACAGGGTTCGGACTGAAGCTTTCTTT.

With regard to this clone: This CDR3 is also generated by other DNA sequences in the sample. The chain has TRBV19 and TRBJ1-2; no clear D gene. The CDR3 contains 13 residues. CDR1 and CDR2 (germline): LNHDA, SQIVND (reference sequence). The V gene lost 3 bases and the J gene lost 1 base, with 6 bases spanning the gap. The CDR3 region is CASSIPGNYGYTF. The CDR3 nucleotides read TGTGCCAGTAGTATTCCGGGTAACTATGGCTACACCTTC.

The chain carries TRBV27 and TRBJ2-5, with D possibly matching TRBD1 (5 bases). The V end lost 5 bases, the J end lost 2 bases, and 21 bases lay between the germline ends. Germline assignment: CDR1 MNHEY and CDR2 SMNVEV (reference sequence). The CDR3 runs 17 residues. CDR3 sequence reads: CASSRVVVRGTQETQYF. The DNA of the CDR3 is TGTGCCAGCAGTCGCGTCGTCGTAAGGGGTACTCAAGAGACCCAGTACTTC.

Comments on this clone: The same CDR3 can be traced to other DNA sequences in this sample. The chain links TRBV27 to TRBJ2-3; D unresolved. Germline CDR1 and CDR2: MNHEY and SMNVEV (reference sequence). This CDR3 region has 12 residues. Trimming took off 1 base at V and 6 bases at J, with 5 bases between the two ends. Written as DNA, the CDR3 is TGTGCCAGCAGTTTATTGCGGGATACGCAGTATTTT. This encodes CASSLLRDTQYF.

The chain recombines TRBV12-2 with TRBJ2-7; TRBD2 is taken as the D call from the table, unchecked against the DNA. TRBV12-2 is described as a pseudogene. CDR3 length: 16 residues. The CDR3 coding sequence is TGTGCAAGTCGCTTAGCGGCGGGGGACTCCTCCTACGAGCAGTACTTC. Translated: CASRLAAGDSSYEQYF.

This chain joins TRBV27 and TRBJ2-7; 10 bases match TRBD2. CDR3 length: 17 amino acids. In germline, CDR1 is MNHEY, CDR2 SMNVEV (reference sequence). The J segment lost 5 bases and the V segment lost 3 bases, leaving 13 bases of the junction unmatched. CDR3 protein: CASSFRTLAGVPHEQYF. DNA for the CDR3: TGTGCCAGCAGTTTCCGGACCCTAGCGGGAGTACCCCACGAGCAGTACTTC.

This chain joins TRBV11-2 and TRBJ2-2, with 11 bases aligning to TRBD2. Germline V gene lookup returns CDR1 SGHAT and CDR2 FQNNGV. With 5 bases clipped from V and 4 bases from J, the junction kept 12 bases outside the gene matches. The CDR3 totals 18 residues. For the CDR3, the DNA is TGTGCCAGCAGCCCTACGTGGGTAGCGGGAGGGGTCACCGGGGAGCTGTTTTTT. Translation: CASSPTWVAGGVTGELFF.

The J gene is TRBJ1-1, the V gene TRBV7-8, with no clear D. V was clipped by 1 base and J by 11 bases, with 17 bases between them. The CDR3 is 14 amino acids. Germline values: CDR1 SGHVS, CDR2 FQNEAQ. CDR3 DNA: TGTGCCAGCAGCTTAGAGTTAGCGCCCCTTCAGGCTTTCTTT. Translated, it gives CASSLELAPLQAFF.

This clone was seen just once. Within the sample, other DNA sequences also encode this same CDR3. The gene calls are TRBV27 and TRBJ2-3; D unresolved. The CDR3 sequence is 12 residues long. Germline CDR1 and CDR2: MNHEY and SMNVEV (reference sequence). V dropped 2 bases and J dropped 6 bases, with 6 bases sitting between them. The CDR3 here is CASSLRADTQYF. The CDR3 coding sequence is TGTGCCAGCAGTTTACGGGCCGATACGCAGTATTTT.

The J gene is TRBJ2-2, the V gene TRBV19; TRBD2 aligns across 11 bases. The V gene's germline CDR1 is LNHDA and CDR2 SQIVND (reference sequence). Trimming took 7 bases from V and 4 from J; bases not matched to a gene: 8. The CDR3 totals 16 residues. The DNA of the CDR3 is TGTGCCAGTAAACTAGCGGGAGCGGCGGGCACCGGGGAGCTGTTTTTT. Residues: CASKLAGAAGTGELFF.

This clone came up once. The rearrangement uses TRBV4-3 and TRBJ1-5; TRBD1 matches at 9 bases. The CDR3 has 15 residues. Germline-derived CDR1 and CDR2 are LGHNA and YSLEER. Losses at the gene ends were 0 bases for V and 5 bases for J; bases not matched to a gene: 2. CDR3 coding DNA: TGCGCCAGCAGCCAAGATAGGACAGGGGATCAGCCCCAGCATTTT. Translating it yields CASSQDRTGDQPQHF.

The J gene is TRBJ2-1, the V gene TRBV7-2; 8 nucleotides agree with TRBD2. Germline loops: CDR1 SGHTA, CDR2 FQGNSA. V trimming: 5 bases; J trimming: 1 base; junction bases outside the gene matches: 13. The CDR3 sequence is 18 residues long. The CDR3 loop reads CASSATSGKTSSYNEQFF. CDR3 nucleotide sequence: TGTGCCAGCAGCGCTACTAGCGGAAAAACCAGTTCCTACAATGAGCAGTTCTTC.

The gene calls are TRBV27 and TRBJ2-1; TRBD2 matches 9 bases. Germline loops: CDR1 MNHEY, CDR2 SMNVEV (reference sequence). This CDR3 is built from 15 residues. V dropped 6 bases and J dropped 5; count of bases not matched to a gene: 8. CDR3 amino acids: CASRLGTSYNNEQFF. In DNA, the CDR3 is TGTGCCAGCAGACTCGGGACTAGCTACAACAATGAGCAGTTCTTC.